Sequencing of this T cell receptor beta chain was carried out in a study of blood T cell repertoires in COVID-19. Looking at the study overall: COVID-19 samples from acute and convalescent phases originated in the United States, Italy and Spain. From T cells, B-cell-depleted T cells, or PBMCs came the material, which was cDNA or gDNA.

Concerning this clone itself: Other DNA sequences from this sample encode an identical CDR3 as well.

Original processing methods: By means of reference gene primer amplification, nucleated cell counts were estimated. Sequencing used immunoSEQ multiplex PCR; TCRdb keeps in-frame clones, though not all of them. V, J and clone size were drawn from that table, and D and trimming were deduced from the DNA. The repertoire holds 65,000 to 85,000 clones, with roughly 90% as singletons. Per the germline V gene, CDR1 is SNHLY and CDR2 is FYNNEI. Trimming pared 5 bases from V and 4 bases from J, leaving 11 bases between. The CDR3 spans 13 residues. The chain joins TRBV2 to TRBJ1-1; tentative D call: TRBD1 (5 bases). This TCR derives from a man aged 45-65 years with active COVID-19. Sequenced sample: peripheral blood. This chain's CDR3 is CASSLGGGTEAFF. DNA for the CDR3: TGTGCCAGCAGTCTGGGGGGAGGCACTGAAGCTTTCTTT.